The T cell receptor (beta chain) under discussion was sequenced for a study of human T cells and chemical hapten exposure. Noted time point: healthy volunteer bleed at 6 weeks. Total RNA extraction was carried out from unfractionated whole blood. At least ten counts were recorded for this clonotype. The library put unique molecular identifiers onto individual cDNA molecules. TCRdb used MiXCR to reprocess the RACE reads, holding one entry per CDR3 protein. The sample includes under 45,000 distinct CDR3 sequences, around 5% of them seen just once. Unmatched junction bases numbered 8, after V lost 3 bases and J lost 8 bases. This CDR3 region has 15 residues. CDR1 and CDR2 from the germline V gene are SEHNR and FQNEAQ (reference sequence).

The chain is built from TRBV7-9 and TRBJ2-2; TRBD1 agrees at 8 bases. Sequencing was performed on whole blood. This clonotype was sampled from a human donor in good health. Some clones in this sample may be carry-over from other donors' samples. This chain's CDR3 is CASSFGLRGRGELFF. CDR3 nucleotide sequence: TGTGCCAGCAGCTTTGGTCTCAGGGGGCGAGGGGAGCTGTTTTTT.